This TCR beta chain comes out of a study of long-term antiretroviral therapy in people with HIV. Across the whole study: A decade or so separates the oldest specimens from the later 2015 immediate-ART recommendation. General study results and limits: The range of CDR3 lengths in HIV repertoires proved narrower than that found in controls.

Germline V CDR1 and CDR2: SGHTA, FQGNSA. The CDR3 is 13 residues long. J was trimmed by 8 bases and V by 5 bases; bases with no gene match: 7. Sequencing used immunoSEQ v3.0 at survey level. The data were produced by immunoSEQ multiplex PCR, yet TCRdb's version contains in-frame clones alone and is incomplete. This sample has roughly 16,000 clones, with less than 95% found just once. The study used samples holding about 0.9-11 million cryopreserved PBMC before DNA extraction. Details on this clone: Its antigen is currently unknown.

The sequencing used unsorted PBMCs, collected nearly 6.5 years after starting antiretroviral therapy. This chain connects TRBV7-2 to TRBJ1-2; 8 bases are shared with TRBD1. This receptor was identified in a woman in her forties or fifties with HIV. CDR3 residues: CASSPQGAGGYTF. CDR3 nucleotide sequence: TGTGCCAGCAGCCCCCAGGGGGCGGGAGGCTACACCTTC.